Given below is one TCR beta chain in context. The sample holds other DNA sequences that translate to the same CDR3. The data belong to a study of blood T cell repertoires in COVID-19. At the level of the study: Some COVID-19 samples were acute and others convalescent; all came from the United States, Italy and Spain. T cells, B-cell-depleted T cells, or PBMCs provided the cDNA or gDNA that served as material.

The CDR3 loop spans 16 amino acids. The germline V gene has CDR1 LGHNA and CDR2 YSLEER. Germline trimming cut 0 bases from V and 4 bases from J; bases unmatched to any gene: 4. Original processing methods: Using reference gene primer amplification, nucleated cell counts were estimated. Libraries were prepared by immunoSEQ multiplex PCR; TCRdb keeps only in-frame clonotypes and omits some of them. Clone size and V and J calls were adopted from that table, with D and trimming inferred from the DNA. The table has 110,000 to 150,000 clones, 65% to 85% seen once. Material for sequencing was peripheral blood. The TCR sequence derives from a woman in her fifties or sixties with acute or convalescent COVID-19. The chain uses TRBV4-3 and TRBJ2-1, with 9 bases fitting TRBD2. The CDR3 coding sequence is TGCGCCAGCAGCCAAGATCCAAGCGGGGGGTACAATGAGCAGTTCTTC. Protein: CASSQDPSGGYNEQFF.